The 21 T cell receptor beta chains below were found in one sample sequenced in a study of blood T cell repertoires in COVID-19 (dated by TCRdb to the early 2020s). Library prep was done by the immunoSEQ multiplex PCR assay. Entries here come from immuneACCESS through TCRdb and include only in-frame sequences with V and J called. Some clones fail to appear in such tables; in the studies checked, an unresolved V gene covers under half of the shortfall, and the cause of the remainder is unknown. Across this sample there are some 120,000 clones, with roughly nine tenths seen only once. The ten largest clones take up roughly 4.5% of the sample. Material for sequencing was peripheral blood. These receptors all stem from a man in his fifties or sixties with COVID-19, enrolled during active disease.

V usage is TRBV6-5 and J usage is TRBJ1-1; unclear D gene. This CDR3 region has 13 residues. Germline assignment: CDR1 MNHEY and CDR2 SVGAGI. The germline V and J ends were trimmed by 10 bases and 5 bases, with 17 bases remaining between them. In DNA form, the CDR3 reads TGTGCCACCACTTCACGGGAAGGGACTGAAGCTTTCTTT. It is translated as CATTSREGTEAFF.

This chain uses TRBV28 with TRBJ1-2; D is possibly TRBD1 (6 bases). Trimming removed 3 bases from V and 3 bases from J, with 14 bases in between. The CDR3 is 15 residues long. Per the germline V gene, CDR1 is MDHEN and CDR2 is SYDVKM. CDR3 loop: CASSFSAGEYYGYTF. The CDR3 DNA sequence: TGTGCCAGCAGTTTTTCTGCAGGGGAGTACTATGGCTACACCTTC.

The rearrangement joins TRBV11-3 to TRBJ1-2; maybe TRBD1 (5 bases). Trimming left V 5 bases short and J 7 bases short, with 14 bases between. The CDR3 is 13 residues long. Germline CDR1 reads SGHNT; CDR2 reads YENEEA. This CDR3 reads CASSPGEEGGYTF. The CDR3 DNA follows: TGTGCCAGCAGCCCGGGGGAGGAAGGTGGCTACACCTTC.

The chain recombines TRBV6-6 with TRBJ2-2; no definite D call. Trimming left V 6 bases short and J 0 bases short, with 11 bases between. This CDR3 has 15 residues. From germline, CDR1 is MNHNY and CDR2 SVGAGI (reference sequence). This CDR3 reads CASRSTVPNTGELFF. In nucleotides, the CDR3 is TGTGCCAGCAGAAGTACGGTACCGAACACCGGGGAGCTGTTTTTT.

The chain couples TRBV25-1 to TRBJ2-7; possible D gene TRBD1, 5 bases. This CDR3 is built from 12 residues. The germline V gene encodes CDR1 MGHDK and CDR2 SYGVNS. Trimming removed 1 base from V and 7 bases from J, with 8 bases in between. This chain's CDR3 is CASSELGVEQYF. CDR3 nucleotide sequence: TGTGCCAGCAGTGAATTAGGGGTTGAGCAGTACTTC.

The V call is TRBV7-9, the J call TRBJ1-1; the D gene is possibly TRBD1 (6 bases). Trimming stripped 0 bases from V and 1 base from J, with 12 bases between. Germline values: CDR1 SEHNR, CDR2 FQNEAQ (reference sequence). The CDR3 runs 16 residues. For the CDR3, the DNA is TGTGCCAGCAGCTTAGCGCGGGGGCGGAAGAACACTGAAGCTTTCTTT. This translates into CASSLARGRKNTEAFF.

V usage is TRBV4-1 and J usage is TRBJ2-2; D not resolved. Trimming left V 6 bases short and J 5 bases short, with 10 bases between. CDR1 and CDR2 (germline): MGHRA, YSYEKL. CDR3 length equals 13 residues. In DNA, the CDR3 is TGCGCCAGCAGTCTTCGGTGGACCGGGGAGCTGTTTTTT. Its protein is CASSLRWTGELFF.

The chain employs TRBV6-5 and TRBJ2-7; TRBD2 matches at 8 bases. With V trimmed by 0 bases and J by 2 bases, 3 bases remained unmatched. The CDR3 is 15 residues long. Germline loops: CDR1 MNHEY, CDR2 SVGAGI. The CDR3 DNA is TGTGCCAGCAGTTACTCCCCCGGGAGGGCCTACGAGCAGTACTTC. Translating gives CASSYSPGRAYEQYF.

The CDR3 reads CASSVATRDEQYF. CDR3 bases: TGTGCCAGCAGCGTAGCTACGAGGGACGAGCAGTACTTC. The chain has TRBV9 and TRBJ2-7; tentative D call: TRBD2 (5 bases). Trimming stripped 0 bases from V and 5 bases from J, with 9 bases between. Looked up from germline, CDR1 is SGDLS and CDR2 is YYNGEE. This CDR3 contains 13 residues.

This chain joins TRBV19 and TRBJ1-5; D is unresolved. The CDR3 has 15 amino acids. Trimming cost V 5 bases and J 0 bases, with 11 bases left between them. Germline CDR1 LNHDA, CDR2 SQIVND (reference sequence). CDR3 coding DNA: TGTGCCAGTAGTTCAACGGGAGATAGCAATCAGCCCCAGCATTTT. Encoded protein: CASSSTGDSNQPQHF.

The genes are TRBV4-1 and TRBJ1-2, with D possibly matching TRBD1 (5 bases). Germline CDR1 MGHRA, CDR2 YSYEKL. Trimming pared 0 bases from V and 4 bases from J, leaving 15 bases between. This CDR3 is built from 16 residues. This CDR3 reads CASSQERQGIGYGYTF. As DNA, the CDR3 is TGCGCCAGCAGCCAAGAACGGCAGGGTATCGGCTATGGCTACACCTTC.

The rearrangement links TRBV18 to TRBJ1-3, with 7 bases aligning to TRBD1. The CDR3 sequence is 16 residues long. J gave up 0 bases and V 6 bases, and 8 bases lay outside the gene matches. Germline lookup yields CDR1 KGHSH and CDR2 LQKENI. The CDR3 protein is CASSMGQSSSGNTIYF. In nucleotides, the CDR3 is TGTGCCAGCTCCATGGGACAGTCGAGCTCTGGAAACACCATATATTTT.

The CDR3 coding sequence is TGCGCCAGCAGCCCCCTCACAGGGGTTGAGGACAATGAGCAGTTCTTC. This encodes CASSPLTGVEDNEQFF. The chain uses TRBV5-1 and TRBJ2-1, with 7 nucleotides matching TRBD1. The CDR3 consists of 16 residues. With 4 bases clipped from V and 5 bases from J, the junction kept 12 bases outside the gene matches. Germline CDR1 is SGHRS and CDR2 is YFSETQ.

The chain has TRBV7-3 and TRBJ2-7; 9 bases are shared with TRBD2. Germline V gene data show CDR1 as SGHTA and CDR2 as FQGTGA. J gave up 5 bases and V 0 bases, and 17 bases lay outside the gene matches. This CDR3 spans 19 amino acids. DNA of the CDR3: TGTGCCAGCAGCTTAACGTCGGGCCTAGCGGGACTCCCGGATGACGAGCAGTACTTC. It is translated as CASSLTSGLAGLPDDEQYF.

The chain carries TRBV5-4 and TRBJ1-1; D unresolved. The CDR3 has 14 residues. The V end lost 0 bases, the J end lost 1 base, and 7 bases lay between the germline ends. Germline V gene data show CDR1 as SGHNT and CDR2 as YYREEE (reference sequence). CDR3 sequence (DNA): TGTGCCAGCAGCTTGGGGCAGGCGAACACTGAAGCTTTCTTT. It is translated as CASSLGQANTEAFF. Supplemented by reference TRBV5-4 and TRBJ1-1, the full variable domain reads ETGVTQSPTHLIKTRGQQVTLRCSSQSGHNTVSWYQQALGQGPQFIFQYYREEENGRGNFPPRFSGLQFPNYSSELNVNALELDDSALYLCASSLGQANTEAFFGQGTRLTVV.

The rearrangement uses TRBV5-4 and TRBJ2-7, with 7 bases identical to TRBD2. With V trimmed by 4 bases and J by 0 bases, 7 bases remained unmatched. CDR1 SGHNT and CDR2 YYREEE come from the germline V gene (reference sequence). This CDR3 contains 15 residues. DNA of the CDR3: TGTGCCAGCAGCGGGGACCGCGGGAGCTCCTACGAGCAGTACTTC. Encoded protein: CASSGDRGSSYEQYF.

This clone was seen only once. The V call is TRBV30, the J call TRBJ2-1; 8 positions match TRBD2. V lost 2 bases to trimming and J lost 8 bases; unmatched junction nucleotides: 5. Germline lookup yields CDR1 GTSNPN and CDR2 SVGIG (reference sequence). This CDR3 has 13 amino acids. The CDR3 DNA is TGTGCCTGGAGTACAGCGGGAGTCCATGAGCAGTTCTTC. Protein: CAWSTAGVHEQFF.

CDR3 bases: TGTGCCAGCAGCGGCCGGGGACGGGGGAATGAAAAACTGTTTTTT. It specifies CASSGRGRGNEKLFF. This rearrangement joins TRBV6-5 to TRBJ1-4; maybe TRBD1 (5 bases). From germline, CDR1 is MNHEY and CDR2 SVGAGI. CDR3 size: 15 residues. Trimming removed 6 bases at V and 5 bases at J, with 16 bases between.

The rearrangement uses TRBV27 and TRBJ2-1, with D hard to call. CDR3 size: 13 residues. Looked up from germline, CDR1 is MNHEY and CDR2 is SMNVEV (reference sequence). V lost 2 bases, J lost 4 bases, and 6 bases lay in between. DNA for the CDR3: TGTGCCAGCAGTTTAAACAGATACAATGAGCAGTTCTTC. It yields the protein CASSLNRYNEQFF.

This clone has just one count. This chain links TRBV19 with TRBJ1-1; 7 positions match TRBD1. Trimming took 5 bases from V and 2 from J; bases not matched to a gene: 8. The V gene's germline CDR1 is LNHDA and CDR2 SQIVND (reference sequence). The CDR3 contains 15 residues. CDR3 loop: CASSPRQGINTEAFF. In nucleotides, the CDR3 is TGTGCCAGTAGTCCCAGACAGGGCATCAACACTGAAGCTTTCTTT.

The V gene is TRBV19, the J gene TRBJ2-7, with D tentatively TRBD1 (6 bases). Germline values: CDR1 LNHDA, CDR2 SQIVND (reference sequence). Trimming pared 5 bases from V and 3 bases from J, leaving 17 bases between. This CDR3 has 15 residues. CDR3 bases: TGTGCCAGTAGTTCGCCGGGACCAGGGGTCTACGAGCAGTACTTC. Its translation is CASSSPGPGVYEQYF.